This T cell receptor beta chain emerged from a study of OX40 agonist ivuxolimab in advanced cancers. Notes on the research overall: Ivuxolimab was a fully human IgG2 agonistic monoclonal antibody targeting the costimulatory receptor OX40 (CD134). Peripheral TCRbeta sequencing aimed to test whether ivuxolimab altered TCR sequence diversity and caused clonal T-cell expansion. The monotherapy dose-escalation portion (N of about 50 patients) of the phase I ivuxolimab trial is reported in the paper. Prior anti-PD-1, anti-PD-L1 or anti-CTLA-4 therapy was permitted, and checkpoint inhibitors had been received by under 50% of dose-escalation patients. Partial responses were achieved by three dose-escalation patients, of whom one had hepatocellular carcinoma and two had cutaneous melanoma. Intravenous ivuxolimab was administered to patients every 2 weeks at six dose levels: 0.01, 0.1, 0.3, 1.5, 3 and 10 mg/kg. A male proportion of 82.7% and a mean age of 60 years, ranging from about 23 to 90, were recorded for the dose-escalation cohort. Of the approximately 53 patients in dose escalation, some 20 had hepatocellular carcinoma, some 15 had melanoma, 9 had renal cell carcinoma and 9 had head and neck cancer. What the authors observed across the whole study: Which antigens the clonally expanded peripheral T cells were specific for was not determined. After ivuxolimab, CD8+ T cells had more expanded clones than CD4+ T cells on average. Clonal expansion of both CD4+ and CD8+ blood T cells was observed from baseline to week 6 at doses 0.1 to 3.0 mg/kg. In the 0.1-3.0 mg/kg groups, partial responders had among the lowest normalized peripheral clonal expansion, particularly in CD8+ T cells. Low levels of normalized T-cell clonal expansion were also seen in some nonresponding patients.

From the germline V gene, CDR1 is KGHSH and CDR2 is LQKENI. Taken from cysteine to phenylalanine, the CDR3 has 14 residues. Only the CDR3 DNA stays, 42 bases, in frame from base 1. V and J lose 3 bases and 1 base, and a span of 8 bases separates them. To sequence the TCRbeta CDR3 region, genomic DNA was isolated from the sorted cells. The immunoSEQ Assay was used for sequencing of TCRbeta CDR3 regions. In its TCRdb copy, this immuneACCESS table keeps in-frame sequences only and misses some clones. Where compared with another copy, unresolved V genes explain less than half of these, and the others have no known cause. A total of under 70,000 clones appear in this sample, 75% to 90% of them only once. Of the sample, approximately 2% is held by the ten largest clones. With regard to this clone: Its target antigen remains unknown. Base qualities were left out, and no much larger clone turns up one base away.

Patients with autoimmune disease history or receiving systemic immunosuppression were excluded from the trial. Peripheral blood for TCR sequencing was collected from all dose cohorts at baseline, on cycle 4 day 1, and on cycle 7 day 1. The samples were taken from a phase I, first-in-human, multicenter, open-label dose-escalation trial of ivuxolimab. Adults with locally advanced or metastatic head and neck squamous cell, hepatocellular, melanoma or renal cell carcinoma were enrolled in the trial. Before TCR sequencing, CD4+ and CD8+ T cells were separately sorted from peripheral blood. The material sequenced was CD4+ or CD8+ T cells sorted from blood, taken in a trial of the OX40 agonist ivuxolimab. The V and J genes are TRBV18 and TRBJ2-3; there is no confident call for the D gene. This TCR came from an adult with an advanced solid tumor such as melanoma, head and neck, liver or kidney cancer. For the CDR3, the sequence is CASSPLTGTDTQYF. The DNA is as follows: TGTGCCAGCTCACCCTTGACGGGCACAGATACGCAGTATTTT.